This T cell receptor (beta chain) derives from a study of T cell responses to AZD1222 COVID-19 vaccine. In the case of this clone: Antigen unknown.

Data came from immunoSEQ multiplex PCR; TCRdb stores just in-frame clones and leaves some out. The sample shows about 130,000 clones, 80% to 95% of them seen only once. Regarding the study as a whole: Only a handful of AZD1222 recipients were seropositive at baseline. All repertoire sampling was performed exclusively after the peak T cell response. Donors were largely white British and mainly female; clonal diversity was possibly underestimated. Nearly half of unique spike-specific TCRs reportedly avoided B.1.351 and B.1.1.7 mutated regions.

The sequencing here drew on peripheral blood, taken on day 0 of AZD1222 vaccination. The sequence was obtained from an adult in good health.

Written as DNA, the CDR3 is TGTGCCAGCAGCGTAGGACAGATTCCCTACGAGCAGTACTTC. Encoded protein: CASSVGQIPYEQYF. V usage is TRBV9 and J usage is TRBJ2-7, with D perhaps TRBD1 (5 bases). V was pared by 0 bases and J by 2 bases, with 9 bases between. CDR1 SGDLS and CDR2 YYNGEE come from the germline V gene. The CDR3 has 14 residues.